This TCR beta chain comes out of a study of cytomegalovirus exposure and HLA in healthy donors. Germline V gives CDR1 GTSNPN, CDR2 SVGIG (reference sequence). The length of the CDR3 is 12 residues. The J segment lost 5 bases and the V segment lost 5 bases, leaving 4 bases of the junction unmatched. Both 60 Vbeta primers and 13 Jbeta primers went into the PCR. The method was immunoSEQ multiplex PCR; TCRdb's version includes in-frame clones alone and lacks a portion of them. The sample shows around 70,000 clones, roughly 90% of them seen only once. The sequence derives from a woman in her 30s in good health and CMV-seronegative. The rearrangement links TRBV30 to TRBJ2-5; 8 bases line up with TRBD2. Sequenced input: PBMCs. The CDR3 spells CAWGPGGETQYF. Here the CDR3 DNA reads TGTGCCTGGGGCCCGGGGGGGGAGACCCAGTACTTC. The whole variable domain, remainder taken from reference TRBV30 and TRBJ2-5, is SQTIHQWPATLVQPVGSPLSLECTVEGTSNPNLYWYRQAAGRGLQLLFYSVGIGQISSEVPQNLSASRPQDRQFILSSKKLLLSDSGFYLCAWGPGGETQYFGPGTRLLVL.